This TCR beta chain is drawn from a study of T-cell reconstitution after alpha-beta-depleted transplantation in children (dated by TCRdb to 2016 to 2018). For context, the study as a whole: T-cell immune reconstitution after TCRalphabeta/CD19-depleted allogeneic hematopoietic cell transplantation in children was quantitatively tracked in the study by means of TCR repertoire profiling. Paper-wide results and their limitations: Over subsequent months, a decline in hyperexpanded clone frequencies was noted, and after one year, T-cell counts and TCRbeta diversity were mostly ascribed to newly produced T cells. In some patients, high TCRbeta diversity at day 60 was attributed to recipient T cells and intrathymic progenitors that had survived conditioning. The apparently early alphabetaT-cell count recovery about two months after transplant was reportedly dependent on only several hundred rapidly expanded clones derived from non-depleted graft cells.

The treatment or condition label here, explained by the study, means: allogeneic hematopoietic cell transplantation with graft depleted of TCRalphabeta T cells and CD19 B cells. TCRalphabeta/CD19-depleted allogeneic hematopoietic cell grafts were given to the transplant recipients, all of whom were children. This clonotype was seen a few times. Its antigen specificity is not known. Within one base of it there is no much larger clone, and no base qualities were kept. Library construction relied on PCR. The reads were generated on an Illumina HiSeq 2500. Molecular barcoding was employed in the preparation of TCR libraries, with unique molecular identifiers being used to normalize TCRbeta repertoire quantification. TCRdb redid the processing of the public reads, applying fastp at Q25 and MiXCR, and retained in-frame beta chains. Every entry covers one CDR3 protein and lists the most common genes and DNA from its rows. The sample has some 550,000 distinct CDR3 sequences on record, more than 20% of them singletons. Roughly an eighth of the sample belongs to the ten largest clones.

The sequencing used PBMCs, mostly from graft donor cells, collected 360 days after TCRalphabeta/CD19-depleted stem cell transplant. The sequence came from a boy under two years old who had a stem cell transplant for acute myeloid leukemia, so the T cells may come from the graft donor.

The CDR3: CASSSPGLRETQYF. The sequenced DNA is TGTGCCAGCAGTTCTCCGGGATTGAGGGAGACCCAGTACTTC. This sequence uses TRBV12-3 or TRBV12-4 and TRBJ2-5; tentative D gene TRBD2, with 5 bases matching. Trimming takes 4 bases from V and 5 bases from J, and the germline ends sit 14 bases apart. The CDR3 has 14 amino acids, counting the end cysteine and phenylalanine. The kept DNA is CDR3 alone, 42 bases in frame from the first base.